This T cell receptor beta chain was captured in a study of shared clonotypes between healthy human individuals. Clones were sequenced by immunoSEQ multiplex PCR, and TCRdb holds only the in-frame ones, with some missing. The data contain about 1.4 million clones, more than 95% of them singletons. The J segment lost 7 bases and the V segment lost 6 bases, leaving 6 bases of the junction unmatched. The germline CDR1 and CDR2 sequences are MDHEN and SYDVKM. The CDR3 loop spans 14 amino acids. Input material: naive CD4+ T cells sorted from blood. The subset here: CD45RA+ positively selected. This TCR came from a man aged 25 to 45 in good health. The rearrangement links TRBV28 to TRBJ1-2; 12 nucleotides line up with TRBD1. CDR3 amino acids: CASSGDRGQGGYTF. Here the CDR3 DNA reads TGTGCCAGCAGCGGGGACAGGGGGCAGGGTGGCTACACCTTC.